Listed here are 27 T cell receptor beta chains from one sample, sequenced in a study of cytomegalovirus exposure and HLA in healthy donors. Libraries were prepared by immunoSEQ multiplex PCR; TCRdb keeps only in-frame clonotypes and omits some of them. Altogether 55,000 to 70,000 clones are present, roughly 94% being singletons, with the ten largest covering about 2.1%. The sample taken for sequencing was PBMCs. Receptors originate from a man aged 18-30 years in good health and CMV-seronegative.

The rearrangement uses TRBV14 and TRBJ2-7; TRBD2 matches 10 bases. Germline-derived CDR1 and CDR2 are SGHDN and FVKESK. The junction had 2 bases not matched to a gene; V was cut back by 6 bases and J by 3 bases. This CDR3 region has 13 residues. The CDR3 DNA reads TGTGCCAGCAGACGGACTAGCGGCTACGAGCAGTACTTC. Translated: CASRRTSGYEQYF. Complete variable domain (other parts from reference TRBV14 and TRBJ2-7): EAGVTQFPSHSVIEKGQTVTLRCDPISGHDNLYWYRRVMGKEIKFLLHFVKESKQDESGMPNNRFLAERTGGTYSTLKVQPAELEDSGVYFCASRRTSGYEQYFGPGTRLTVT.

The chain combines TRBV7-2 with TRBJ1-2, with 9 bases identical to TRBD1. This CDR3 comprises 16 residues. In germline, CDR1 is SGHTA, CDR2 FQGNSA. V lost 5 bases and J lost 4; bases outside the gene matches: 11. CDR3 DNA: TGTGCCAGCAGCGTATACGGGACAGGGTTAGGCTATGGCTACACCTTC. Translating gives CASSVYGTGLGYGYTF. The full variable domain, rest sourced from reference TRBV7-2 and TRBJ1-2, is GAGVSQSPSNKVTEKGKDVELRCDPISGHTALYWYRQSLGQGLEFLIYFQGNSAPDKSGLPSDRFSAERTGGSVSTLTIQRTQQEDSAVYLCASSVYGTGLGYGYTFGSGTRLTVV.

In its sample, this clone was seen once. This chain links TRBV5-4 with TRBJ2-5; perhaps TRBD1 as D (5 bases). Per germline, CDR1 SGHNT and CDR2 YYREEE (reference sequence). The CDR3 contains 14 residues. Trimming removed 1 base at V and 1 base at J, with 8 bases between. The DNA for the CDR3 is TGTGCCAGCAGCTTGACCGACAGCCAAGAGACCCAGTACTTC. It encodes CASSLTDSQETQYF. Looking up the rest from reference TRBV5-4 and TRBJ2-5 gives the full variable domain: ETGVTQSPTHLIKTRGQQVTLRCSSQSGHNTVSWYQQALGQGPQFIFQYYREEENGRGNFPPRFSGLQFPNYSSELNVNALELDDSALYLCASSLTDSQETQYFGPGTRLLVL.

The chain carries TRBV19 and TRBJ2-5; a weak D match, TRBD1 (6 bases). Looked up from germline, CDR1 is LNHDA and CDR2 is SQIVND (reference sequence). This CDR3 spans 15 amino acids. V was trimmed by 6 bases and J by 5 bases, leaving 19 bases between them. CDR3 nucleotide sequence: TGTGCCAGTAGCCCAGGGGCCATCGGACGGGAGACCCAGTACTTC. Its protein product is CASSPGAIGRETQYF. Looking up the rest from reference TRBV19 and TRBJ2-5 gives the full variable domain: DGGITQSPKYLFRKEGQNVTLSCEQNLNHDAMYWYRQDPGQGLRLIYYSQIVNDFQKGDIAEGYSVSREKKESFPLTVTSAQKNPTAFYLCASSPGAIGRETQYFGPGTRLLVL.

This clone was recorded once. The J gene is TRBJ1-2, the V gene TRBV4-3, with no clear D. Germline V gene sequence: CDR1 LGHNA, CDR2 YSLEER. This CDR3 contains 15 residues. V shed 1 base and J shed 1 base, with 10 bases lying between them. CDR3 sequence reads: CASSQGGSINYGYTF. As DNA, the CDR3 is TGCGCCAGCAGCCAAGGAGGCAGCATTAACTATGGCTACACCTTC.

This clone was recorded a few times. This chain links TRBV27 with TRBJ1-2, with D possibly TRBD1 on 5 matching bases. Trimming pared 6 bases from V and 0 bases from J, leaving 11 bases between. This CDR3 contains 14 residues. Germline V gene data show CDR1 as MNHEY and CDR2 as SMNVEV (reference sequence). Here the CDR3 reads CASRAQAANYGYTF. The CDR3 nucleotides read TGTGCCAGCAGGGCACAGGCCGCTAACTATGGCTACACCTTC.

The chain employs TRBV14 and TRBJ2-7, with 8 nucleotides matching TRBD1. Germline V lookup: CDR1 SGHDN, CDR2 FVKESK. The length of the CDR3 is 12 residues. Germline trimming cut 5 bases from V and 3 bases from J; bases unmatched to any gene: 0. Written as DNA, the CDR3 is TGTGCCAGCAGCACAGGGGGCTACGAGCAGTACTTC. Translating gives CASSTGGYEQYF.

This sequence joins TRBV29-1 and TRBJ2-4, with TRBD2 identical over 9 bases. Germline V CDR1 and CDR2: SQVTM, ANQGSEA. With 7 bases clipped from V and 2 bases from J, the junction kept 12 bases outside the gene matches. This CDR3 region has 16 residues. CDR3 coding DNA: TGCAGCGGCCCGTTTAGCGGGAGCGGGTCCAAAAACATTCAGTACTTC. Residues: CSGPFSGSGSKNIQYF.

The chain uses TRBV5-6 and TRBJ1-1; TRBD1 is a possible D gene (6 bases). Germline values: CDR1 SGHDT, CDR2 YYEEEE. Trimming took off 5 bases at V and 11 bases at J, with 16 bases between the two ends. The CDR3 has 12 amino acids. The chain's CDR3 is CASSRATGTAFF. CDR3 DNA: TGTGCCAGCAGTCGCGCAACAGGGACGGCTTTCTTT.

This clone was found a few times. The V call is TRBV5-4, the J call TRBJ2-2, with D unresolved. Germline V gives CDR1 SGHNT, CDR2 YYREEE (reference sequence). CDR3 length equals 13 residues. The V end lost 3 bases, the J end lost 6 bases, and 9 bases lay between the germline ends. CDR3 sequence reads: CASSSSVAGELFF. The DNA for the CDR3 is TGTGCCAGCAGCTCAAGCGTGGCCGGGGAGCTGTTTTTT.

The J gene is TRBJ1-3, the V gene TRBV7-8; D might be TRBD1 (6 bases). The CDR3 contains 16 residues. CDR1 is SGHVS, CDR2 FQNEAQ, per germline. V shed 1 base and J shed 0 bases, with 10 bases lying between them. The CDR3 reads CASSLGRGSSGNTIYF. The CDR3 nucleotides are TGTGCCAGCAGCTTAGGCAGGGGTTCCTCTGGAAACACCATATATTTT.

This chain links TRBV19 with TRBJ1-2, with D perhaps TRBD1 (5 bases). The germline CDR1 and CDR2 sequences are LNHDA and SQIVND (reference sequence). The CDR3 sequence is 15 residues long. The V and J ends lost 1 base and 4 bases respectively, with 13 bases between them. CDR3 in amino acids: CASSIGGSQGYGYTF. The CDR3, as DNA: TGTGCCAGTAGTATAGGAGGAAGTCAGGGCTATGGCTACACCTTC.

The chain links TRBV30 to TRBJ2-3, with 7 bases fitting TRBD1. V lost 7 bases, J lost 6 bases, and 16 bases stayed unmatched. The CDR3 has 15 residues. Germline V gene sequence: CDR1 GTSNPN, CDR2 SVGIG (reference sequence). The CDR3 DNA follows: TGTGCCTTGAGCCCTCCGGGACAGCCATGGGATACGCAGTATTTT. It yields the protein CALSPPGQPWDTQYF.

The gene calls are TRBV4-3 and TRBJ1-1; D is uncertain. V shed 0 bases and J shed 5 bases, with 13 bases lying between them. The CDR3 covers 15 residues. CDR1 is LGHNA and CDR2 is YSLEER in the germline V gene. The CDR3 DNA reads TGCGCCAGCAGCCAAGACCGGGTTTCTGGGACTGAAGCTTTCTTT. Translation: CASSQDRVSGTEAFF.

The J gene is TRBJ1-4, the V gene TRBV19; possibly TRBD1 for D (5 bases). The V gene lost 5 bases and the J gene lost 6 bases, with 13 bases spanning the gap. Germline-derived CDR1 and CDR2 are LNHDA and SQIVND (reference sequence). CDR3 length: 14 amino acids. The CDR3 DNA sequence: TGTGCCAGTAGTTTGGGACCGGGGGATGAAAAACTGTTTTTT. It codes for CASSLGPGDEKLFF.

The V call is TRBV7-8, the J call TRBJ1-2, with 7 bases fitting TRBD1. The CDR3 runs to 14 residues. Germline loops: CDR1 SGHVS, CDR2 FQNEAQ. After removal of 1 base from V and 4 bases from J, the junction contained 3 bases not matched to a gene. The CDR3 nucleotides are TGTGCCAGCAGCTTAGGGACAGGTCTCTATGGCTACACCTTC. It translates to CASSLGTGLYGYTF.

This clone was detected only once. The chain couples TRBV2 to TRBJ1-4; 7 positions match TRBD1. Losses at the gene ends were 6 bases for V and 0 bases for J; bases not matched to a gene: 4. Germline V gene lookup returns CDR1 SNHLY and CDR2 FYNNEI. The CDR3 is 15 amino acids. The DNA for the CDR3 is TGTGCCAGCAGGACGGGACAGACAACTAATGAAAAACTGTTTTTT. Amino acid sequence: CASRTGQTTNEKLFF.

This clone was detected only once. The chain combines TRBV10-1 with TRBJ1-1; D gene uncertain. CDR1 is WNHNN, CDR2 SYGVQD, per germline (reference sequence). The CDR3 has 13 residues. V lost 1 base and J lost 9, with 12 bases in between. The CDR3 DNA follows: TGCGCCAGCAGTGAGTTCCTGGCGGATCAAGCTTTCTTT. It yields the protein CASSEFLADQAFF.

This chain joins TRBV5-6 and TRBJ2-3; 8 bases agree with TRBD1. The germline CDR1 and CDR2 sequences are SGHDT and YYEEEE. Trimming removed 3 bases from V and 4 bases from J; junction bases left unmatched: 16. The CDR3 sequence is 18 residues long. The CDR3 protein is CASSSRAGGRDWADTQYF. CDR3 nucleotide sequence: TGTGCCAGCAGCTCCAGAGCAGGGGGCCGGGACTGGGCAGATACGCAGTATTTT. The variable domain in full, with the rest retrieved from reference TRBV5-6 and TRBJ2-3, is DAGVTQSPTHLIKTRGQQVTLRCSPKSGHDTVSWYQQALGQGPQFIFQYYEEEERQRGNFPDRFSGHQFPNYSSELNVNALLLGDSALYLCASSSRAGGRDWADTQYFGPGTRLTVL.

V gene TRBV29-1 combines with J gene TRBJ1-1, with a weak D call TRBD1 (6 bases). The CDR3 extends over 10 amino acids. Looked up from germline, CDR1 is SQVTM and CDR2 is ANQGSEA. Trimming cost V 4 bases and J 7 bases, with 7 bases left between them. The CDR3 reads CSVGTVEAFF. CDR3 nucleotide sequence: TGCAGCGTTGGGACAGTTGAAGCTTTCTTT.

The sample holds one count of this clone. The chain links TRBV18 to TRBJ2-2, with D perhaps matching TRBD1 (6 bases). V lost 8 bases and J lost 0, with 10 bases in between. CDR1 is KGHSH, CDR2 LQKENI, per germline. The CDR3 covers 14 residues. CDR3 sequence: CASLRQANTGELFF. The CDR3 bases are TGTGCCAGCCTTCGACAGGCGAACACCGGGGAGCTGTTTTTT.

The chain carries TRBV7-2 and TRBJ2-1; D is undetermined. This CDR3 spans 13 amino acids. Germline lookup yields CDR1 SGHTA and CDR2 FQGNSA. The ends were cut back, 5 bases at V and 8 bases at J, with 13 bases in the middle. Written as DNA, the CDR3 is TGTGCCAGCAGCCAAGGCGGCTTCGATGAGCAGTTCTTC. This codes for CASSQGGFDEQFF.

The chain combines TRBV9 with TRBJ2-1; 7 nucleotides align to TRBD1. The CDR3 consists of 16 residues. The germline gives CDR1 SGDLS, CDR2 YYNGEE. Germline trimming cut 3 bases from V and 0 bases from J; bases unmatched to any gene: 6. CDR3 sequence reads: CASSATGTVSYNEQFF. In DNA, the CDR3 is TGTGCCAGCAGCGCGACCGGGACAGTCTCCTACAATGAGCAGTTCTTC.

The V call is TRBV5-6, the J call TRBJ1-5; possible D gene TRBD1, 5 bases. The CDR3 spans 14 residues. The germline gives CDR1 SGHDT, CDR2 YYEEEE. The germline V and J ends were trimmed by 4 bases and 0 bases, with 8 bases remaining between them. DNA for the CDR3: TGTGCCAGCAGCAGTACAGGTAGCAATCAGCCCCAGCATTTT. This codes for CASSSTGSNQPQHF.

The J gene is TRBJ1-2, the V gene TRBV7-2; weak D call: TRBD1 (6 bases). V was trimmed by 6 bases and J by 4 bases, leaving 15 bases between them. The CDR3 has 14 residues. CDR1 is SGHTA and CDR2 is FQGNSA in the germline V gene. CDR3 sequence: CASRPPGHIYGYTF. As DNA, the CDR3 is TGTGCCAGCAGGCCGCCGGGACACATCTATGGCTACACCTTC.

This chain connects TRBV7-2 to TRBJ1-2, with 11 nucleotides matching TRBD1. J gave up 5 bases and V 5 bases, and 10 bases lay outside the gene matches. This CDR3 has 16 residues. In germline, CDR1 is SGHTA, CDR2 FQGNSA. CDR3 protein: CASSTTDRGRRYGYTF. The DNA of the CDR3 is TGTGCCAGCAGCACTACGGACAGGGGGCGCCGATATGGCTACACCTTC.

The V call is TRBV19, the J call TRBJ2-7; TRBD2 might be the D (6 bases). Germline CDR1 and CDR2: LNHDA and SQIVND (reference sequence). Trimming removed 5 bases at V and 10 bases at J, with 15 bases between. The CDR3 sequence is 12 residues long. The CDR3 loop reads CASSPFGTPQYF. The CDR3 DNA sequence: TGTGCCAGTAGTCCCTTCGGGACTCCACAGTACTTC.